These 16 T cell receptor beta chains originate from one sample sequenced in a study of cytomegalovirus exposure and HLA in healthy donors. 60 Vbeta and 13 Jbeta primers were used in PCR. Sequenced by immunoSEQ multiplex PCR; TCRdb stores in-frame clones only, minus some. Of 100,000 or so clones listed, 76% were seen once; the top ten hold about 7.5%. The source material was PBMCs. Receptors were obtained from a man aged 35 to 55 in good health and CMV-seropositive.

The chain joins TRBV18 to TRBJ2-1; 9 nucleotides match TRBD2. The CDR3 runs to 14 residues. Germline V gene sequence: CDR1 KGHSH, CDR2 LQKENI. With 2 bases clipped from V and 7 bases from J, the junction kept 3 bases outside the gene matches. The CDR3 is CASSPNLAGNEQFF. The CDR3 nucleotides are TGTGCCAGCTCACCAAATCTAGCGGGGAATGAGCAGTTCTTC.

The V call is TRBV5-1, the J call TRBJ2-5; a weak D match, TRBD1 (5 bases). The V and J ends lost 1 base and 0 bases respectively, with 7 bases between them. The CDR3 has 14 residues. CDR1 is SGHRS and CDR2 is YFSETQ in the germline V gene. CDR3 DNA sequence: TGCGCCAGCAGCTTGATGACAGACCAAGAGACCCAGTACTTC. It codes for CASSLMTDQETQYF.

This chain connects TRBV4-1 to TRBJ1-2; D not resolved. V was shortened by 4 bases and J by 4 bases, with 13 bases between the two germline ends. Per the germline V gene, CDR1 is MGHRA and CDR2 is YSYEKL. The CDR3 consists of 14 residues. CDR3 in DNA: TGCGCCAGCAGCCCCCGGTCTGCAGGCTATGGCTACACCTTC. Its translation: CASSPRSAGYGYTF.

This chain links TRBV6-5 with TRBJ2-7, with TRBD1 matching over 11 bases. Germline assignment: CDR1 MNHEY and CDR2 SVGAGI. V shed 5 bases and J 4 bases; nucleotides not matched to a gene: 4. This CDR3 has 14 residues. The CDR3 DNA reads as TGTGCCAGCAGTCGGACAGGGGGCGAATACGAGCAGTACTTC. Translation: CASSRTGGEYEQYF.

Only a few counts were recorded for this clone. CDR3 sequence (DNA): TGCGCCAGCAGTGTTCTGACAGGGAACACTGAAGCTTTCTTT. It yields the protein CASSVLTGNTEAFF. The V call is TRBV10-2, the J call TRBJ1-1; D might be TRBD1 (6 bases). The germline V and J ends were trimmed by 4 bases and 1 base, with 10 bases remaining between them. In germline, CDR1 is WSHSY, CDR2 SAAADI. The length of the CDR3 is 14 residues.

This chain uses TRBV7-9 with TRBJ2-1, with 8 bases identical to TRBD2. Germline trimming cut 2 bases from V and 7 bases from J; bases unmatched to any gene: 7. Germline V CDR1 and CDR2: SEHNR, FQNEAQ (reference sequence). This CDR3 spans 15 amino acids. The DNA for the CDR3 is TGTGCCAGCAGCTTAACGGGGGGGCCGAAAAATGAGCAGTTCTTC. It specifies CASSLTGGPKNEQFF.

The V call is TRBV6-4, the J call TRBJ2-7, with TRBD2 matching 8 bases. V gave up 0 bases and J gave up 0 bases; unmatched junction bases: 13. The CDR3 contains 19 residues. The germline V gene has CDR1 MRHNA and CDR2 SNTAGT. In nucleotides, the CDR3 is TGTGCCAGCAGTGACTCGATTCAGGACCAGCGGGAGACCTCCTACGAGCAGTACTTC. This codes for CASSDSIQDQRETSYEQYF.

CDR3 region: CASSPGQGAGEQFF. CDR3 bases: TGTGCCAGTAGCCCCGGACAGGGGGCCGGTGAGCAGTTCTTC. V gene TRBV19 combines with J gene TRBJ2-1; 11 bases agree with TRBD1. The CDR3 has 14 residues. Per the germline V gene, CDR1 is LNHDA and CDR2 is SQIVND (reference sequence). Trimming removed 6 bases from V and 9 bases from J; junction bases left unmatched: 7.

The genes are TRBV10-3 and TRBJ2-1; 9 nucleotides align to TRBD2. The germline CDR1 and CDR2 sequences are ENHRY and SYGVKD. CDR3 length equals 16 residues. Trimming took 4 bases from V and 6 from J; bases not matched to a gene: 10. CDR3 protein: CAISAPGGRAVNEQFF. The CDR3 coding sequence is TGTGCCATCAGTGCGCCCGGCGGGAGGGCCGTCAATGAGCAGTTCTTC.

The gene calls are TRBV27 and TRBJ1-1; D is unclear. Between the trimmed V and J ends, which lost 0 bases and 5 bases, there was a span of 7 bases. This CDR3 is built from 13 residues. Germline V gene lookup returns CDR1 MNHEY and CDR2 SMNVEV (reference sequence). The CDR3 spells CASSLSAETEAFF. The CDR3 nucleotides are TGTGCCAGCAGTTTATCTGCGGAAACTGAAGCTTTCTTT.

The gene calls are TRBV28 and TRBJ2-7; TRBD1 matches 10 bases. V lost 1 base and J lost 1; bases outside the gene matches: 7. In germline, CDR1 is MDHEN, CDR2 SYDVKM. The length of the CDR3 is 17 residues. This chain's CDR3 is CASSLYPGQGRSYEQYF. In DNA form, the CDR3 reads TGTGCCAGCAGTTTATACCCGGGACAGGGGCGTTCCTACGAGCAGTACTTC.

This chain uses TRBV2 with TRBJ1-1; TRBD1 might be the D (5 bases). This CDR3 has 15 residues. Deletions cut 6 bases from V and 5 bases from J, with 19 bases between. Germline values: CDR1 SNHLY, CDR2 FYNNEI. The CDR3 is CASSDRSGRWTEAFF. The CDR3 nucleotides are TGTGCCAGCAGCGACCGTTCAGGGAGGTGGACTGAAGCTTTCTTT.

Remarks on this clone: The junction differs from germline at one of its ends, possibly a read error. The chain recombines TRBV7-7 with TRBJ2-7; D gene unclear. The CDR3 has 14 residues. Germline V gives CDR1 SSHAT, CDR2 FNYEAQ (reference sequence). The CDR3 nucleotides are TGTGCTAGCAGCTTACCCCGTGGGCAGGCCGAGCAGTACTTC. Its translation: CASSLPRGQAEQYF. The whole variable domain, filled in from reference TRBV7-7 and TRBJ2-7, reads GAGVSQSPRYKVTKRGQDVTLRCDPISSHATLYWYQQALGQGPEFLTYFNYEAQPDKSGLPSDRFSAERPEGSISTLTIQRTEQRDSAMYRCASSLPRGQAEQYFGPGTRLTVT.

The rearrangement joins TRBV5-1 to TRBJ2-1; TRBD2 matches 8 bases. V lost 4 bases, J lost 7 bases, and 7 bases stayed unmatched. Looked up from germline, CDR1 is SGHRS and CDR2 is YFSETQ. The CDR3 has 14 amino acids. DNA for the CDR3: TGCGCCAGCAGCCTCCCGCGGGAGGCTAATGAGCAGTTCTTC. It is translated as CASSLPREANEQFF.

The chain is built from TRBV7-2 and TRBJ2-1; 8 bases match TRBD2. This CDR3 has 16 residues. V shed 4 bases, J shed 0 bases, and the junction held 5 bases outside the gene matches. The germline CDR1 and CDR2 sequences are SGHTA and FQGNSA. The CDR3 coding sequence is TGTGCCAGCAGCTCCCAAAGCGGGAGCTCCTACAATGAGCAGTTCTTC. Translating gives CASSSQSGSSYNEQFF.

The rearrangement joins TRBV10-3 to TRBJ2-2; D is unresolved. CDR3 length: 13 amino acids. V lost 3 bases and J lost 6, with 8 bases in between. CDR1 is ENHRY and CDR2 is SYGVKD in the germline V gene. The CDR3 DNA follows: TGTGCCATCAGTGACACTGTCCCCGGGGAGCTGTTTTTT. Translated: CAISDTVPGELFF.